The 32 T cell receptor beta chains reported below all come from one sample, sequenced in a study of CD8+CD57+ T cells in acquired aplastic anemia. Selection for sequencing was limited to patients who had shown CD8+CD57+ cell expansion by flow cytometry. The TCR beta profiling, which covered VDJ combination and CDR3 sequence, was carried out using genomic DNA as the template. TCRdb re-called the reads through MiXCR, storing one row per CDR3 protein. The table shows roughly 240,000 distinct CDR3 sequences, with around 43% occurring only once. Sequences were obtained from sorted CD4+, CD8+, or CD8+CD57+ T cells (not recorded which) from PBMCs. The source is a human donor with aplastic anemia.

The chain links TRBV6-2 or TRBV6-3 to TRBJ2-1; the D call may be TRBD1 or TRBD2 (6 bases each). V was clipped by 0 bases and J by 7 bases, with 16 bases between them. The CDR3 covers 16 residues. CDR1 is MNHEY and CDR2 is SVGEGT in the germline V gene. Here the CDR3 DNA reads TGTGCCAGCAGTTACTCGACTCCTCAGGGGAGGAATGAGCAGTTCTTC. Translation gives CASSYSTPQGRNEQFF.

This clonotype was observed at least ten times. CDR3 amino acids: CASSETGPNTEAFF. CDR3 nucleotides: TGTGCCAGCAGTGAGACAGGACCGAACACTGAAGCTTTCTTT. This sequence joins TRBV3-1 and TRBJ1-1, with D perhaps TRBD1 (6 bases). The ends were cut back, 6 bases at V and 1 base at J, with 12 bases in the middle. Germline CDR1 reads LGHDT; CDR2 reads YNNKEL (reference sequence). The CDR3 has 14 residues. Full variable domain (outside the CDR3, taken from reference TRBV3-1 and TRBJ1-1): DTAVSQTPKYLVTQMGNDKSIKCEQNLGHDTMYWYKQDSKKFLKIMFSYNNKELIINETVPNRFSPKSPDKAHLNLHINSLELGDSAVYFCASSETGPNTEAFFGQGTRLTVV.

This clonotype was seen at least ten times. This sequence joins TRBV3-1 and TRBJ2-7, with TRBD1 as a possible D gene (6 bases). The germline V and J ends were trimmed by 4 bases and 3 bases, with 10 bases remaining between them. CDR1 LGHDT and CDR2 YNNKEL come from the germline V gene (reference sequence). CDR3 length: 13 residues. DNA for the CDR3: TGTGCCAGCAGCCCGAGGGGGTTCTACGAGCAGTACTTC. This sequence encodes CASSPRGFYEQYF.

This clonotype was detected only a few times. V usage is TRBV10-3 and J usage is TRBJ2-2; no reliable D call. The V end lost 4 bases, the J end lost 0 bases, and 3 bases lay between the germline ends. Germline CDR1 is ENHRY and CDR2 is SYGVKD. The CDR3 is made up of 13 amino acids. As DNA, the CDR3 is TGTGCCATCAGTGCGGCGAACACCGGGGAGCTGTTTTTT. This sequence encodes CAISAANTGELFF.

This clonotype has a handful of counts. This chain connects TRBV3-1 to TRBJ2-7; weak D call: TRBD1 (6 bases). Germline V gene lookup returns CDR1 LGHDT and CDR2 YNNKEL (reference sequence). CDR3 length: 18 residues. V dropped 2 bases and J dropped 2 bases, with 22 bases sitting between them. The CDR3 DNA reads TGTGCCAGCAGCCAACTCGTATTAGGGGACAAGGGCACCTACGAGCAGTACTTC. Translating it yields CASSQLVLGDKGTYEQYF.

This clonotype appeared once. The gene calls are TRBV15 and TRBJ2-1; D is possibly TRBD1 (6 bases). This CDR3 contains 15 residues. Germline V lookup: CDR1 LNHNV, CDR2 YYDKDF (reference sequence). V was shortened by 3 bases and J by 4 bases, with 13 bases between the two germline ends. The CDR3 loop reads CATSSDTTGYNEQFF. Here the CDR3 DNA reads TGTGCCACCAGCAGTGACACGACAGGTTACAATGAGCAGTTCTTC.

J is TRBJ1-1 and V is TRBV7-2; D gene ambiguous. The CDR3 consists of 11 residues. Trimming left V 6 bases short and J 11 bases short, with 13 bases between. CDR1 and CDR2 from the germline V gene are SGHTA and FQGNSA. The CDR3 DNA reads as TGTGCCAGCAGTGGACCCGCGGGGGCTTTCTTT. This codes for CASSGPAGAFF.

This clonotype came up many times. This chain connects TRBV6-4 to TRBJ2-2; D gene unclear. V was pared by 4 bases and J by 0 bases, with 9 bases between. CDR1 is MRHNA, CDR2 SNTAGT, per germline. The CDR3 runs to 15 residues. For the CDR3, the DNA is TGTGCCAGCAGTGTGAGCGTCGCGAACACCGGGGAGCTGTTTTTT. Its protein product is CASSVSVANTGELFF.

The sample holds many counts of this clonotype. The chain links TRBV7-9 to TRBJ2-7, with 8 bases fitting TRBD2. V trimming: 4 bases; J trimming: 7 bases; junction bases outside the gene matches: 9. The germline V gene encodes CDR1 SEHNR and CDR2 FQNEAQ (reference sequence). The CDR3 covers 14 residues. The CDR3 loop reads CASSSPSGSEEQYF. CDR3 sequence (DNA): TGTGCCAGCAGCTCTCCGAGCGGGAGTGAAGAGCAGTACTTC.

About this clonotype: Since a much larger clone is just one base distant, this may be a read error. The chain carries TRBV27 and TRBJ1-6; possibly TRBD1 for D (5 bases). Trimming took off 11 bases at V and 4 bases at J, with 9 bases between the two ends. There are 12 residues in the CDR3. In germline, CDR1 is MNHEY, CDR2 SMNVEV (reference sequence). The CDR3 loop is CAGQGYNSPLHF. The CDR3 DNA is TGTGCCGGCCAGGGATATAATTCACCCCTCCACTTT.

This clonotype was counted a few times. The chain carries TRBV7-2 and TRBJ1-1; D remains unclear. V lost 6 bases and J 1 base, leaving 9 bases between the germline ends. The CDR3 sequence is 13 residues long. Germline V gene data show CDR1 as SGHTA and CDR2 as FQGNSA. The CDR3 reads CASSYSQNTEAFF. Here the CDR3 DNA reads TGTGCCAGCAGTTATAGTCAGAACACTGAAGCTTTCTTT. Together with reference TRBV7-2 and TRBJ1-1, the CDR3 gives the full variable domain: GAGVSQSPSNKVTEKGKDVELRCDPISGHTALYWYRQSLGQGLEFLIYFQGNSAPDKSGLPSDRFSAERTGGSVSTLTIQRTQQEDSAVYLCASSYSQNTEAFFGQGTRLTVV.

This clonotype was found many times. The chain links TRBV7-9 to TRBJ2-1, with 8 nucleotides matching TRBD2. V lost 6 bases to trimming and J lost 5 bases; unmatched junction nucleotides: 9. CDR1 is SEHNR and CDR2 is FQNEAQ in the germline V gene (reference sequence). The CDR3 contains 15 residues. The CDR3 region is CASRIIAGSNNEQFF. The CDR3 bases are TGTGCCAGCAGAATCATAGCGGGATCCAACAATGAGCAGTTCTTC.

The chain couples TRBV30 to TRBJ1-6; 9 nucleotides align to TRBD1. The J segment lost 8 bases and the V segment lost 3 bases, leaving 11 bases of the junction unmatched. This CDR3 is 16 amino acids long. CDR1 and CDR2 (germline): GTSNPN, SVGIG (reference sequence). DNA of the CDR3: TGTGCCTGGAGCCCCGACAGGGGGGATTTGTATTCACCCCTCCACTTT. Protein sequence: CAWSPDRGDLYSPLHF.

This clonotype was counted many times. The chain joins TRBV19 to TRBJ2-3; D is possibly TRBD1 (6 bases). The CDR3 covers 13 residues. V lost 2 bases, J lost 4 bases, and 7 bases lay in between. Germline loops: CDR1 LNHDA, CDR2 SQIVND (reference sequence). CDR3: CASSIPGADTQYF. DNA of the CDR3: TGTGCCAGTAGTATACCAGGGGCAGATACGCAGTATTTT.

The J gene is TRBJ2-3, the V gene TRBV12-5; 8 nucleotides align to TRBD1. Germline assignment: CDR1 LGHNT and CDR2 FRNRAP. With V trimmed by 8 bases and J by 11 bases, 15 bases remained unmatched. This CDR3 has 14 amino acids. CDR3 amino acids: CASHGQGWGNEQYF. CDR3 in DNA: TGTGCTAGTCACGGACAGGGATGGGGCAATGAGCAGTATTTT.

This chain joins TRBV24-1 and TRBJ2-5; 10 bases agree with TRBD1. The CDR3 runs 16 residues. V was clipped by 5 bases and J by 4 bases; unmatched bases: 9. In germline, CDR1 is KGHDR, CDR2 SFDVKD. The CDR3 region is CATSGGTGAVIETQYF. The CDR3 DNA follows: TGTGCCACCAGTGGGGGGACAGGGGCTGTGATAGAGACCCAGTACTTC.

The V and J genes are TRBV5-1 and TRBJ1-5; D might be TRBD1 (6 bases). The germline V gene has CDR1 SGHRS and CDR2 YFSETQ. This CDR3 has 15 amino acids. Between the trimmed V and J ends, which lost 0 bases and 4 bases, there was a span of 11 bases. The CDR3 loop reads CASSLGGQNNQPQHF. The CDR3 nucleotides read TGCGCCAGCAGCTTGGGAGGACAGAATAATCAGCCCCAGCATTTT.

This clonotype was seen only a few times. The rearrangement links TRBV16 to TRBJ2-4; no firm D call. The CDR3 is 14 residues long. Germline CDR1 is KGHSY and CDR2 is FQNENV. The germline V and J ends were trimmed by 4 bases and 0 bases, with 7 bases remaining between them. In nucleotides, the CDR3 is TGTGCCAGCAGCCCAATCCTAGCCAAAAACATTCAGTACTTC. This sequence encodes CASSPILAKNIQYF.

V gene TRBV7-9 combines with J gene TRBJ1-1, with 9 bases matching TRBD1. The CDR3 runs 14 residues. After removal of 4 bases from V and 4 bases from J, the junction contained 4 bases not matched to a gene. Per the germline V gene, CDR1 is SEHNR and CDR2 is FQNEAQ (reference sequence). The CDR3: CASSSRDRVTEAFF. In DNA form, the CDR3 reads TGTGCCAGCAGCTCCCGGGACAGGGTCACTGAAGCTTTCTTT. The whole variable domain, remainder taken from reference TRBV7-9 and TRBJ1-1, is DTGVSQNPRHKITKRGQNVTFRCDPISEHNRLYWYRQTLGQGPEFLTYFQNEAQLEKSRLLSDRFSAERPKGSFSTLEIQRTEQGDSAMYLCASSSRDRVTEAFFGQGTRLTVV.

In this sample, this clonotype turned up many times. CDR3 nucleotides: TGTGCCAGCAGTTACTCCCTGGTAGGACAGGGTAACAATGAGCAGTTCTTC. Protein: CASSYSLVGQGNNEQFF. The chain links TRBV6-6 to TRBJ2-1, with 8 nucleotides matching TRBD1. Germline V lookup: CDR1 MNHNY, CDR2 SVGAGI (reference sequence). The CDR3 consists of 17 residues. J gave up 5 bases and V 0 bases, and 9 bases lay outside the gene matches.

The genes are TRBV2 and TRBJ1-6; the D is unclear. The CDR3 totals 13 residues. CDR1 and CDR2 from the germline V gene are SNHLY and FYNNEI. V lost 7 bases and J 4 bases, leaving 8 bases between the germline ends. CDR3 residues: CASTTDYNSPLHF. CDR3 nucleotides: TGTGCCAGCACGACGGATTATAATTCACCCCTCCACTTT.

In this sample, this clonotype turned up many times. In DNA form, the CDR3 reads TGTGCCAGCACCGGATGGGACGGGGGGGAGCACACCGGGGAGCTGTTTTTT. Protein product: CASTGWDGGEHTGELFF. V gene TRBV6-2 or TRBV6-3 combines with J gene TRBJ2-2; 8 bases align to TRBD2. This CDR3 has 17 residues. From germline, CDR1 is MNHEY and CDR2 SVGEGT. With 7 bases clipped from V and 3 bases from J, the junction kept 13 bases outside the gene matches.

This chain joins TRBV15 and TRBJ1-1; no clear D gene. V lost 10 bases and J lost 1, with 13 bases in between. CDR1 and CDR2 from the germline V gene are LNHNV and YYDKDF (reference sequence). The CDR3 is 13 amino acids. The CDR3 sequence is CASSGVGNTEAFF. In nucleotides, the CDR3 is TGTGCCAGCAGTGGAGTAGGGAACACTGAAGCTTTCTTT.

This clonotype has ten or more counts. This rearrangement joins TRBV19 to TRBJ2-3, with D perhaps being TRBD1 or TRBD2 (5 bases each). This CDR3 region has 15 residues. V was pared by 4 bases and J by 6 bases, with 17 bases between. In germline, CDR1 is LNHDA, CDR2 SQIVND (reference sequence). The CDR3 reads CASSNGGDLRDTQYF. The CDR3 coding sequence is TGTGCCAGTAGTAATGGGGGTGATTTGAGGGATACGCAGTATTTT.

The chain uses TRBV5-4 and TRBJ2-2, with D perhaps matching TRBD2 (7 bases). CDR3 length: 15 residues. Per the germline V gene, CDR1 is SGHNT and CDR2 is YYREEE (reference sequence). The V gene lost 6 bases and the J gene lost 6 bases, with 18 bases spanning the gap. The DNA of the CDR3 is TGTGCCAGCACCCCGACGGGGGGCAAAGCCGGGGAGCTGTTTTTT. Its translation is CASTPTGGKAGELFF.

The chain is built from TRBV20-1 and TRBJ1-2; 8 bases agree with TRBD1. The length of the CDR3 is 13 residues. Germline trimming cut 3 bases from V and 7 bases from J; bases unmatched to any gene: 7. Germline loops: CDR1 DFQATT, CDR2 SNEGSKA (reference sequence). In DNA, the CDR3 is TGCAGTGCTAGCCCGGACAGGGAGGGTGGCTACACCTTC. Its translation is CSASPDREGGYTF.

This clonotype was detected only a few times. V gene TRBV6-5 combines with J gene TRBJ2-3; 7 nucleotides match TRBD2. The V segment lost 5 bases and the J segment 0 bases; nucleotides outside the gene matches: 5. Germline values: CDR1 MNHEY, CDR2 SVGAGI. This CDR3 is 15 amino acids long. In nucleotides, the CDR3 is TGTGCCAGCAGTCCCCGCGGGGGAAGCACAGATACGCAGTATTTT. It encodes CASSPRGGSTDTQYF.

V is TRBV7-2 and J is TRBJ2-7; 12 bases agree with TRBD2. The V and J ends lost 5 bases and 7 bases, in that order; junction bases with no gene match: 9. This CDR3 has 15 residues. Germline-derived CDR1 and CDR2 are SGHTA and FQGNSA. CDR3 protein: CASSPSTSGSGEQYF. The CDR3 nucleotides are TGTGCCAGCAGCCCTTCGACTAGCGGGAGCGGTGAGCAGTACTTC.

The rearrangement joins TRBV20-1 to TRBJ2-3, with D possibly being TRBD2 (5 bases). Per the germline V gene, CDR1 is DFQATT and CDR2 is SNEGSKA (reference sequence). V lost 6 bases and J lost 4, with 11 bases in between. The CDR3 spans 12 residues. The CDR3 loop is CSADRDPDTQYF. The DNA for the CDR3 is TGCAGTGCAGACCGGGATCCAGATACGCAGTATTTT.

The table lists this clonotype with a count of one. The CDR3 protein is CATRGGRAVPDTQYF. The DNA for the CDR3 is TGTGCCACCAGGGGCGGGCGGGCGGTTCCAGATACGCAGTATTTT. This chain uses TRBV24-1 with TRBJ2-3; the D gene is possibly TRBD2 (5 bases). There are 15 residues in the CDR3. Trimming removed 7 bases at V and 4 bases at J, with 17 bases between. Germline CDR1 and CDR2: KGHDR and SFDVKD.

The chain links TRBV4-3 to TRBJ2-5; TRBD2 aligns across 11 bases. Germline CDR1 LGHNA, CDR2 YSLEER. Losses at the gene ends were 0 bases for V and 2 bases for J; bases not matched to a gene: 5. The CDR3 covers 17 residues. CDR3 region: CASSQDPSGGIQETQYF. As DNA, the CDR3 is TGCGCCAGCAGCCAAGACCCTAGCGGGGGGATTCAAGAGACCCAGTACTTC.

Turning to this clonotype: This sequence may be a read error, since a much larger clone differs from it by one base. The rearrangement links TRBV6-5 to TRBJ1-1, with D maybe TRBD1 (6 bases). CDR1 is MNHEY, CDR2 SVGAGI, per germline. V dropped 7 bases and J dropped 4 bases, with 10 bases sitting between them. The length of the CDR3 is 12 residues. CDR3 DNA sequence: TGTGCCAGCACTGGACAGAGCACTGAAGCTTTCTTT. Translation gives CASTGQSTEAFF.